This TCR beta chain comes out of a study of response to subunit inactivated influenza vaccine. The study, taken as a whole, reports: Authors proposed each seasonal influenza vaccination draws in few new T cells.

MiXCR, run by TCRdb on the RT-PCR reads, gives a single entry per CDR3 protein. The sample lists a few hundred thousand distinct CDR3 sequences, less than 15% occurring once. The germline V gene has CDR1 LNHNV and CDR2 YYDKDF (reference sequence). The CDR3 runs to 14 residues. Trimming pared 1 base from V and 4 bases from J, leaving 10 bases between. This clonotype has more than one count but fewer than ten. Its antigen is as yet unknown. The sequence came from a man aged 45-65 years who received an inactivated influenza vaccine. The genes are TRBV15 and TRBJ2-5; D is undetermined. This material consisted of PBMCs from blood, taken approximately 13 days after vaccination. For the CDR3, the DNA is TGTGCCACCAGCAGAGCCCTGGCCGGAGAGACCCAGTACTTC. It is translated as CATSRALAGETQYF.